The present entry profiles one TCR beta chain with its context. The target antigen is unknown. TCRdb fed the 5' RACE reads into MiXCR, producing one record per CDR3 protein. The table shows 350,000 to 500,000 distinct CDR3 sequences, with over 15% occurring only once. This specimen comes from a study of T-cell memory formation after mild COVID-19. Turning to the study itself: Largely donor-specific sequence clusters came from a couple of donors. Study-wide findings and caveats: Memory cells collected pre-infection included some clones that later responded, suggesting cross-reactive memory joined. Clones that shrank (day 15 to 85) were balanced CD4/CD8, whereas later expanders leaned CD4+.

The V and J ends lost 4 bases and 10 bases respectively, with 14 bases between them. The CDR3 loop spans 13 amino acids. Germline V gene lookup returns CDR1 LGHDT and CDR2 YNNKEL (reference sequence). This TCR came from an adult woman who had mild COVID-19 (a few samples of this study predate the infection). Cell type and time point are not known. The chain recombines TRBV3-1 with TRBJ2-1; D is perhaps TRBD1 or TRBD2 (5 bases each). Sequencing was carried out using PBMCs or a T cell subset sorted from them (not recorded which). The CDR3 protein is CASSPPGPSEQFF. CDR3 DNA: TGTGCCAGCAGCCCACCGGGGCCGAGCGAGCAGTTCTTC.